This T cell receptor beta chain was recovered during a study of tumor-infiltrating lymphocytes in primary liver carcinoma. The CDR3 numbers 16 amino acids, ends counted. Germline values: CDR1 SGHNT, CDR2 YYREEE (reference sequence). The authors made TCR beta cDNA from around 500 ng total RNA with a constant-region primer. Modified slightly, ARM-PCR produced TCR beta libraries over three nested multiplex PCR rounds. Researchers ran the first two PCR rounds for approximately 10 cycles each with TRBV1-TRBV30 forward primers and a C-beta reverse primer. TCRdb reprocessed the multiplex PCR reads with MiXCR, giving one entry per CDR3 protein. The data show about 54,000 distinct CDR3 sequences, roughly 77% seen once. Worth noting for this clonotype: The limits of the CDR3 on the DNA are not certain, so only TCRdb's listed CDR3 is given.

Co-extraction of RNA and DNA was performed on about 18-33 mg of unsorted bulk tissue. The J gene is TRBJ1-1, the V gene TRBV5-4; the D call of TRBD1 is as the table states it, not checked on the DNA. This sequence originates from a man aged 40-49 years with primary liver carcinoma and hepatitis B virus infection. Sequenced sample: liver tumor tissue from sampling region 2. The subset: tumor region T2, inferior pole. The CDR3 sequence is CASGFGSGTENTEAFF.